The following is a T cell receptor beta chain sequence with its context. Its antigen is as yet unknown. Clones were read by immunoSEQ multiplex PCR, and TCRdb kept only the in-frame ones, dropping some. The repertoire holds fewer than 150,000 clones, over 75% seen once, with 4.5% to 7% in the top ten. These data come from a study of T cell responses to AZD1222 COVID-19 vaccine. Trimming removed 6 bases from V and 6 bases from J; junction bases left unmatched: 7. The CDR3 loop spans 14 amino acids. CDR1 MNHEY and CDR2 SVGAGI come from the germline V gene. General study findings and limits: Baseline serology detected seropositivity in only a handful of AZD1222 recipients. Most donors were white British, females outnumbered males, and clonal diversity was possibly underestimated. When two AZD1222 doses had been given, Spike-specific TCR breadth and depth rose.

This TCR came from an adult who received the AZD1222 COVID-19 vaccine. The sequencing used peripheral blood, collected 28 days after the second AZD1222 dose. The chain is built from TRBV6-5 and TRBJ1-2, with 10 bases fitting TRBD1. The CDR3 loop reads CASRPTGQGHGYTF. The CDR3 bases are TGTGCCAGCAGACCAACGGGACAGGGGCATGGCTACACCTTC.